This entry lists 29 T cell receptor beta chains sequenced from one sample in a study of T cell responses to AZD1222 COVID-19 vaccine. The assay was immunoSEQ multiplex PCR, and TCRdb's table has in-frame clones only and misses some. The table includes approximately 200,000 clones, approximately 89% detected once. The sample here was peripheral blood, taken 28 days after the second AZD1222 dose. Receptors originate from an adult who received the AZD1222 COVID-19 vaccine.

V and J are TRBV2 and TRBJ2-1; no firm D call. V lost 2 bases and J lost 7, with 12 bases in between. The germline V gene has CDR1 SNHLY and CDR2 FYNNEI. CDR3 length: 14 residues. The CDR3 spells CASSERSNQNEQFF. The CDR3, as DNA: TGTGCCAGCAGTGAAAGGTCAAACCAAAATGAGCAGTTCTTC.

The chain combines TRBV28 with TRBJ1-1, with a weak D call TRBD1 (5 bases). CDR1 MDHEN and CDR2 SYDVKM come from the germline V gene. The CDR3 is made up of 14 amino acids. V was shortened by 6 bases and J by 0 bases, with 11 bases between the two germline ends. The CDR3 here is CASRKGLLNTEAFF. CDR3 sequence (DNA): TGTGCCAGCAGGAAGGGACTTCTGAACACTGAAGCTTTCTTT.

The chain couples TRBV7-2 to TRBJ1-2; 7 bases are a match to TRBD1. Germline V lookup: CDR1 SGHTA, CDR2 FQGNSA. Trimming removed 5 bases from V and 3 bases from J; junction bases left unmatched: 9. The CDR3 spans 15 residues. The CDR3 sequence: CASSPDRVEYYGYTF. In DNA form, the CDR3 reads TGTGCCAGCAGCCCTGACAGGGTGGAGTACTATGGCTACACCTTC. Full variable domain (rest looked up from reference TRBV7-2 and TRBJ1-2): GAGVSQSPSNKVTEKGKDVELRCDPISGHTALYWYRQSLGQGLEFLIYFQGNSAPDKSGLPSDRFSAERTGGSVSTLTIQRTQQEDSAVYLCASSPDRVEYYGYTFGSGTRLTVV.

The V and J genes are TRBV19 and TRBJ2-7, with 9 bases that match TRBD2. Losses at the gene ends were 1 base for V and 5 bases for J; bases not matched to a gene: 6. Looked up from germline, CDR1 is LNHDA and CDR2 is SQIVND (reference sequence). The CDR3 loop spans 15 amino acids. The CDR3 bases are TGTGCCAGTAGTATAGCAGGCGGGAGGGCCAACGAGCAGTACTTC. It is translated as CASSIAGGRANEQYF.

Only a few counts were recorded for this clone. The chain has TRBV5-1 and TRBJ2-7, with 7 bases that match TRBD1. Trimming took 5 bases from V and 2 from J; bases not matched to a gene: 7. This CDR3 contains 14 residues. CDR1 is SGHRS and CDR2 is YFSETQ in the germline V gene. The CDR3 sequence is CASRQGTATYEQYF. Written as DNA, the CDR3 is TGCGCCAGCAGACAAGGGACAGCCACCTACGAGCAGTACTTC.

The chain has TRBV4-1 and TRBJ2-1, with D possibly being TRBD2 (10 bases). With 4 bases removed from V and 7 bases from J, the gap between germline ends came to 20 bases. The CDR3 is 16 residues long. CDR1 and CDR2 from the germline V gene are MGHRA and YSYEKL. The CDR3 here is CASSRTGELAGNEQFF. CDR3 bases: TGCGCCAGCAGCCGGACAGGGGAACTAGCGGGAAATGAGCAGTTCTTC.

V is TRBV9 and J is TRBJ2-1; D may correspond to TRBD1 or TRBD2 (5 bases each). Germline CDR1 and CDR2: SGDLS and YYNGEE. V was pared by 3 bases and J by 15 bases, with 16 bases between. The CDR3 covers 12 residues. The chain's CDR3 is CASSAGVGAAFF. In DNA form, the CDR3 reads TGTGCCAGCAGCGCCGGGGTTGGGGCCGCGTTCTTC.

This clone was detected once. The gene calls are TRBV2 and TRBJ1-2; 7 bases agree with TRBD1. Looked up from germline, CDR1 is SNHLY and CDR2 is FYNNEI. Unmatched junction bases numbered 9, after V lost 8 bases and J lost 0 bases. The CDR3 is made up of 15 amino acids. This CDR3 reads CASALQGPSNYGYTF. For the CDR3, the DNA is TGTGCCAGCGCACTACAGGGGCCGTCTAACTATGGCTACACCTTC. The full variable domain, its missing parts supplied by reference TRBV2 and TRBJ1-2, is EPEVTQTPSHQVTQMGQEVILRCVPISNHLYFYWYRQILGQKVEFLVSFYNNEISEKSEIFDDQFSVERPDGSNFTLKIRSTKLEDSAMYFCASALQGPSNYGYTFGSGTRLTVV.

This chain joins TRBV7-2 and TRBJ1-2; D is undetermined. The CDR3 contains 14 residues. CDR1 and CDR2 (germline): SGHTA, FQGNSA. The V end was cut by 1 base, the J end by 8 bases, with 14 bases between. In DNA form, the CDR3 reads TGTGCCAGCAGCTTAGGTGGGAAGAAGGAAGGCTACACCTTC. This encodes CASSLGGKKEGYTF.

The J gene is TRBJ2-2, the V gene TRBV21-1; no DNA check was done on the table's D call, TRBD2. TRBV21-1 corresponds to a pseudogene. CDR3 length: 15 amino acids. As DNA, the CDR3 is TGTGCCAGCAGCTTTAGCGGGAGGTACACCGGGGAGCTGTTTTTT. Translation gives CASSFSGRYTGELFF.

DNA of the CDR3: TGTGCCAGCGCTGGATCTGGGGGCTCCTACAATGAGCAGTTCTTC. It yields the protein CASAGSGGSYNEQFF. The V gene is TRBV2, the J gene TRBJ2-1, with D tentatively TRBD1 or TRBD2 (5 bases each). Germline V lookup: CDR1 SNHLY, CDR2 FYNNEI. The CDR3 is 15 amino acids. V gave up 8 bases and J gave up 0 bases, with 14 bases separating them.

V gene TRBV19 combines with J gene TRBJ1-6; 8 positions match TRBD1. Germline V CDR1 and CDR2: LNHDA, SQIVND (reference sequence). This CDR3 is 16 amino acids long. The trim removed 0 bases at V and 9 bases at J, leaving 7 bases unmatched. CDR3: CASSIDGQGGSSPLHF. The CDR3 nucleotides are TGTGCCAGTAGTATAGATGGACAGGGTGGCAGTTCACCCCTCCACTTT.

V gene TRBV9 combines with J gene TRBJ2-1, with D perhaps TRBD1 (6 bases). The germline V gene has CDR1 SGDLS and CDR2 YYNGEE. The length of the CDR3 is 14 residues. The ends were cut back, 2 bases at V and 6 bases at J, with 12 bases in the middle. The CDR3 DNA sequence: TGTGCCAGCAGCGTCCGGGACATGGTCAATGAGCAGTTCTTC. Residues: CASSVRDMVNEQFF.

The chain has TRBV7-3 and TRBJ2-3, with no clear D. This CDR3 is 15 amino acids long. The V gene's germline CDR1 is SGHTA and CDR2 FQGTGA. Between the trimmed V and J ends, which lost 5 bases and 4 bases, there was a span of 16 bases. The CDR3 nucleotides read TGTGCCAGCAGCGAATCCCCGGGTTATGCAGATACGCAGTATTTT. Encoded protein: CASSESPGYADTQYF.

V gene TRBV7-9 combines with J gene TRBJ2-1; D gene uncertain. With 2 bases removed from V and 12 bases from J, the gap between germline ends came to 14 bases. The CDR3 is 13 amino acids. Germline assignment: CDR1 SEHNR and CDR2 FQNEAQ (reference sequence). The CDR3 loop is CASSLMGGKGQFF. The CDR3 DNA reads as TGTGCCAGCAGCTTAATGGGTGGCAAGGGGCAGTTCTTC.

This chain links TRBV7-2 with TRBJ2-5; no clear D gene. V was clipped by 1 base and J by 1 base, with 4 bases between them. The CDR3 consists of 13 residues. CDR1 and CDR2 from the germline V gene are SGHTA and FQGNSA. The CDR3 DNA reads TGTGCCAGCAGCTTAGTCCTCCAAGAGACCCAGTACTTC. It translates to CASSLVLQETQYF.

The sample holds a few counts of this clone. The chain is built from TRBV18 and TRBJ1-2; weak D call: TRBD1 (6 bases). The CDR3 has 16 amino acids. Between the trimmed V and J ends, which lost 6 bases and 0 bases, there was a span of 17 bases. From germline, CDR1 is KGHSH and CDR2 LQKENI. CDR3 protein: CASSLEDRSSNYGYTF. CDR3 sequence (DNA): TGTGCCAGCTCCCTGGAAGACAGGTCATCTAACTATGGCTACACCTTC.

This chain links TRBV2 with TRBJ1-1; perhaps TRBD1 as D (5 bases). The CDR3 is 14 amino acids. Trimming took 2 bases from V and 0 from J, leaving 7 bases between them. CDR1 SNHLY and CDR2 FYNNEI come from the germline V gene. The CDR3 protein is CASSESRVNTEAFF. DNA of the CDR3: TGTGCCAGCAGTGAATCCAGGGTGAACACTGAAGCTTTCTTT. The full variable domain, rest sourced from reference TRBV2 and TRBJ1-1, is EPEVTQTPSHQVTQMGQEVILRCVPISNHLYFYWYRQILGQKVEFLVSFYNNEISEKSEIFDDQFSVERPDGSNFTLKIRSTKLEDSAMYFCASSESRVNTEAFFGQGTRLTVV.

The genes are TRBV19 and TRBJ1-5, with D perhaps matching TRBD1 (5 bases). CDR3 length equals 13 residues. Trimming pared 3 bases from V and 4 bases from J, leaving 7 bases between. The germline gives CDR1 LNHDA, CDR2 SQIVND (reference sequence). The CDR3 loop is CASSINRNQPQHF. The CDR3 DNA sequence: TGTGCCAGTAGTATTAACAGGAATCAGCCCCAGCATTTT.

This sequence joins TRBV10-3 and TRBJ1-2, with TRBD1 matching over 7 bases. CDR3 length: 14 amino acids. The germline gives CDR1 ENHRY, CDR2 SYGVKD. V trimming: 6 bases; J trimming: 3 bases; junction bases outside the gene matches: 7. CDR3 sequence reads: CAISTRDRYYGYTF. CDR3 nucleotides: TGTGCCATCAGCACGAGGGACAGATACTATGGCTACACCTTC.

This chain links TRBV27 with TRBJ2-7, with 10 bases fitting TRBD1. Trimming at V came to 6 bases and at J to 3 bases, leaving 5 bases not matched to a gene. This CDR3 region has 14 residues. CDR1 MNHEY and CDR2 SMNVEV come from the germline V gene (reference sequence). The CDR3 nucleotides read TGTGCCAGCAGCCAATGGACAGGGGGCTACGAGCAGTACTTC. Its protein is CASSQWTGGYEQYF.

The chain is built from TRBV27 and TRBJ2-2, with 7 bases that match TRBD2. V lost 9 bases to trimming and J lost 6 bases; unmatched junction nucleotides: 10. The CDR3 consists of 14 residues. Germline V CDR1 and CDR2: MNHEY, SMNVEV (reference sequence). The CDR3 DNA reads TGTGCCAGTGCTACTCGACTAGCCCCCGGGGAGCTGTTTTTT. This sequence encodes CASATRLAPGELFF.

Comment on this clone: The same CDR3 can be traced to other DNA sequences in this sample. This chain links TRBV7-9 with TRBJ2-5; D remains unclear. The CDR3 has 11 amino acids. Trimming removed 1 base from V and 5 bases from J, with 2 bases in between. From germline, CDR1 is SEHNR and CDR2 FQNEAQ (reference sequence). The CDR3 nucleotides are TGTGCCAGCAGCTTAGTCGAGACCCAGTACTTC. As protein: CASSLVETQYF.

The chain combines TRBV7-5 with TRBJ1-5; whether TRBD1, the table's D call, matches the DNA was not checked. TRBV7-5 is noted as a pseudogene. This CDR3 spans 15 amino acids. DNA of the CDR3: TGTGCCAGAAGCTTAGTGGACAGGGGAAATCAGCCCCAGCATTTT. It translates to CARSLVDRGNQPQHF.

The chain carries TRBV30 and TRBJ2-3; D gene ambiguous. The ends were cut back, 4 bases at V and 0 bases at J, with 11 bases in the middle. Germline V CDR1 and CDR2: GTSNPN, SVGIG (reference sequence). CDR3 length: 14 residues. The CDR3 coding sequence is TGTGCCTGGAAAGGTCCCCCTAGCACAGATACGCAGTATTTT. The encoded protein is CAWKGPPSTDTQYF.

The rearrangement joins TRBV5-4 to TRBJ1-1; 7 nucleotides match TRBD1. J lost 6 bases, V lost 4 bases, and 9 bases had no gene match. The germline CDR1 and CDR2 sequences are SGHNT and YYREEE (reference sequence). CDR3 size: 14 residues. The CDR3 sequence is CASSPDRVRAEAFF. The CDR3, as DNA: TGTGCCAGCAGCCCAGACAGGGTTCGGGCTGAAGCTTTCTTT.

This rearrangement joins TRBV19 to TRBJ2-1; 9 positions match TRBD1. The junction had 6 bases not matched to a gene; V was cut back by 4 bases and J by 8 bases. CDR1 LNHDA and CDR2 SQIVND come from the germline V gene (reference sequence). The CDR3 has 14 residues. The CDR3, as DNA: TGTGCCAGTAGTAGACAGGGGGGCCTCGATGAGCAGTTCTTC. It is translated as CASSRQGGLDEQFF.

This chain joins TRBV30 and TRBJ2-2; 8 bases are shared with TRBD2. The ends lost 3 bases at V and 6 bases at J; junction bases unmatched: 9. CDR1 and CDR2 from the germline V gene are GTSNPN and SVGIG (reference sequence). The CDR3 runs to 15 residues. This chain's CDR3 is CAWRRSGGSPGELFF. The CDR3 DNA sequence: TGTGCCTGGAGAAGATCGGGAGGGTCACCCGGGGAGCTGTTTTTT.

This sequence joins TRBV6-2 or TRBV6-3 and TRBJ2-7; unclear D gene. V lost 2 bases and J 1 base, leaving 9 bases between the germline ends. The germline V gene encodes CDR1 MNHEY and CDR2 SVGEGT. The CDR3 is 14 amino acids. In DNA form, the CDR3 reads TGTGCCAGCAGTTACGACTTCCAGTCCTACGAGCAGTACTTC. Encoded protein: CASSYDFQSYEQYF.